This TCR beta chain was obtained from a study of shared clonotypes between healthy human individuals. Study as a whole: The study enrolled a couple of women and a few men aged 18 to 49.

Generated by immunoSEQ multiplex PCR, the TCRdb table keeps only in-frame clones and is missing some. The data contain about 1.9 million clones, 90% to 95% of them singletons. Terminally differentiated effector memory CD45RA+ cells were excluded by CCR7 positive selection of CD45RO-negative cells. The CDR3 totals 15 residues. V is TRBV21-1 and J is TRBJ2-7; the table gives TRBD2 as D, unverified against the DNA. TRBV21-1 is a pseudogene segment. This sequence originates from a man in his late teens or twenties in good health. Some clones in this sample may be carry-over from other donors' samples. The source material was naive CD8+ T cells from PBMCs. CDR3 protein: CASTPGRRGYYEQYF. CDR3 DNA: TGTGCCAGCACTCCTGGGAGGAGAGGGTACTACGAGCAGTACTTC.